A selection of T cell receptor beta chains follows, all from one sample in a study of T cells after yellow fever vaccination. TCRdb ran MiXCR on the 5' RACE reads and lists one entry per CDR3 protein. The sample carries about 320,000 distinct CDR3 sequences, approximately 12% recorded once. Sequencing was performed on CD4+ T cells sorted from PBMCs, taken 45 days after the yellow fever booster vaccination. The receptors shown here come from a man aged 18 to 29 who received the YFV17D yellow fever vaccine. Each CDR3 is given with its conserved first and last residue. D genes are given only for firm matches. The size of a clone is reported for some rows only, either as once, few or many, or as a class for expanded clones.

J: TRBJ2-5
D: NA
V: TRBV20-1
size: NA
CDR3: CSASAFQETQYF
DNA: TGCAGTGCTAGTGCCTTCCAAGAGACCCAGTACTTC

J: TRBJ2-1
D: NA
V: TRBV20-1
size: few
CDR3: CSASPFTMEQFF
DNA: TGCAGTGCTAGTCCCTTTACCATGGAGCAGTTCTTC

J: TRBJ1-1
D: NA
V: TRBV30
size: NA
CDR3: CAWGPRAEAFF
DNA: TGTGCCTGGGGGCCACGGGCTGAAGCTTTCTTT

J: TRBJ1-4
D: NA
V: TRBV7-9
size: few
CDR3: CASSRRGEKLFF
DNA: TGTGCCAGCAGCAGGAGGGGAGAAAAACTGTTTTTT

J: TRBJ2-3
D: NA
V: TRBV5-6
size: NA
CDR3: CASSLWVAASTDTQYF
DNA: TGTGCCAGCAGCTTATGGGTGGCGGCTAGCACAGATACGCAGTATTTT

J: TRBJ1-2
D: NA
V: TRBV4-3
size: NA
CDR3: CASSQVWAGDYGYTF
DNA: TGCGCCAGCAGCCAAGTGTGGGCAGGAGACTATGGCTACACCTTC

J: TRBJ2-5
D: TRBD1
V: TRBV9
size: NA
CDR3: CASSAGQGGETQYF
DNA: TGTGCCAGCAGCGCCGGACAGGGTGGAGAGACCCAGTACTTC

J: TRBJ2-5
D: TRBD2
V: TRBV12-3/TRBV12-4
size: few
CDR3: CASSLVKRGETQYF
DNA: TGTGCCAGCAGTTTAGTGAAGCGGGGGGAGACCCAGTACTTC

J: TRBJ1-2
D: NA
V: TRBV6-6
size: few
CDR3: CATQWGGPIYGYTF
DNA: TGTGCCACGCAATGGGGTGGGCCGATCTATGGCTACACCTTC

J: TRBJ2-3
D: NA
V: TRBV20-1
size: NA
CDR3: CSAPVGGGASDTQYF
DNA: TGCAGTGCCCCGGTGGGTGGGGGGGCCTCAGATACGCAGTATTTT

J: TRBJ2-2
D: TRBD1
V: TRBV6-5
size: few
CDR3: CASNTRGQGLSFAGELFF
DNA: TGTGCCAGCAATACACGAGGACAGGGTTTAAGTTTCGCCGGGGAGCTGTTTTTT

J: TRBJ1-5
D: NA
V: TRBV5-1
size: few
CDR3: CASSLLGDLGQPQHF
DNA: TGCGCCAGCAGCCTCCTAGGGGATCTTGGTCAGCCCCAGCATTTT

J: TRBJ2-7
D: TRBD1
V: TRBV5-4
size: many
CDR3: CASSRDREGEQYF
DNA: TGTGCCAGCAGCCGGGACAGGGAAGGCGAGCAGTACTTC

J: TRBJ2-3
D: NA
V: TRBV6-1
size: NA
CDR3: CASSEARLTDTQYF
DNA: TGTGCCAGCAGTGAAGCTAGGCTCACAGATACGCAGTATTTT

J: TRBJ1-3
D: TRBD1
V: TRBV28
size: few
CDR3: CASFPGTGVGNTIYF
DNA: TGTGCCAGTTTCCCCGGGACAGGGGTGGGAAACACCATATATTTT

J: TRBJ2-1
D: TRBD2
V: TRBV20-1
size: few
CDR3: CSATGTSGGRGNEQFF
DNA: TGCAGTGCCACCGGGACTAGCGGGGGCCGGGGCAATGAGCAGTTCTTC

J: TRBJ2-3
D: NA
V: TRBV5-1
size: many
CDR3: CASSLAGQGADTQYF
DNA: TGCGCCAGCAGCTTGGCCGGGCAGGGCGCAGATACGCAGTATTTT

J: TRBJ2-5
D: NA
V: TRBV29-1
size: few
CDR3: CSVRNQETQYF
DNA: TGCAGCGTTCGGAACCAGGAGACCCAGTACTTC

J: TRBJ2-3
D: NA
V: TRBV9
size: few
CDR3: CASSPAGGGDTDTQYF
DNA: TGTGCCAGCAGTCCTGCTGGGGGTGGGGACACAGATACGCAGTATTTT

J: TRBJ1-6
D: NA
V: TRBV6-5
size: few
CDR3: CASTPGAGNSPLHF
DNA: TGTGCCAGCACTCCGGGAGCAGGGAATTCACCCCTCCACTTT

J: TRBJ2-3
D: TRBD2
V: TRBV29-1
size: few
CDR3: CSVEDRGEGDTQYF
DNA: TGCAGCGTTGAAGACCGAGGGGAGGGAGATACGCAGTATTTT

J: TRBJ1-1
D: NA
V: TRBV20-1
size: NA
CDR3: CSAMDRVLGTEAFF
DNA: TGCAGTGCAATGGATCGGGTATTGGGCACTGAAGCTTTCTTT

J: TRBJ2-2
D: NA
V: TRBV18
size: few
CDR3: CASSPWRGRTTNTGELFF
DNA: TGTGCCAGCTCACCATGGAGAGGTCGGACAACGAACACCGGGGAGCTGTTTTTT

J: TRBJ1-6
D: NA
V: TRBV6-2/TRBV6-3
size: NA
CDR3: CASSGPKSDSPLHF
DNA: TGTGCCAGCAGCGGCCCGAAAAGCGATTCACCCCTCCACTTT

J: TRBJ1-1
D: TRBD1
V: TRBV7-9
size: few
CDR3: CASSTRGLGSEAFF
DNA: TGTGCCAGCAGCACCAGGGGGTTGGGCTCTGAAGCTTTCTTT

J: TRBJ2-3
D: TRBD2
V: TRBV9
size: NA
CDR3: CASSNSGGQGTDTQYF
DNA: TGTGCCAGCAGCAATAGCGGGGGTCAGGGCACAGATACGCAGTATTTT

J: TRBJ2-3
D: TRBD2
V: TRBV15
size: few
CDR3: CATSTSGYTDTQYF
DNA: TGTGCCACCAGCACTAGCGGATACACAGATACGCAGTATTTT

J: TRBJ2-5
D: NA
V: TRBV7-2
size: many
CDR3: CASSLMLETQYF
DNA: TGTGCCAGCAGCTTGATGTTAGAGACCCAGTACTTC

J: TRBJ2-2
D: NA
V: TRBV2
size: few
CDR3: CASSPGGPSTGELFF
DNA: TGTGCCAGCAGTCCCGGGGGGCCCTCCACCGGGGAGCTGTTTTTT

J: TRBJ2-6
D: NA
V: TRBV28
size: NA
CDR3: CASFPSGANVLTF
DNA: TGTGCCAGTTTTCCCTCTGGGGCCAACGTCCTGACTTTC

J: TRBJ1-5
D: TRBD1
V: TRBV4-1
size: few
CDR3: CASSQQGARNQPQHF
DNA: TGCGCCAGCAGCCAACAGGGGGCGCGCAATCAGCCCCAGCATTTT

J: TRBJ2-2
D: NA
V: TRBV5-5
size: few
CDR3: CASSLRFNTGELFF
DNA: TGTGCCAGCAGCCTTAGGTTTAACACCGGGGAGCTGTTTTTT